This T cell receptor beta chain was captured in a study of tissue T cells after allogeneic stem cell transplantation. Study-level results: Sampling depth was limited, and the cohort was small and clinically varied. TCR repertoires tracked anatomic similarity, regardless of disease or transplant status. Only a limited share of tissue TCRs appeared in blood or spleen. Across patients, clones rarely overlapped, yet motif clusters were shared tissue-specifically.

The table came from immunoSEQ multiplex PCR; TCRdb's copy has only in-frame clones and leaves some out. The sample shows roughly 4,800 clones, approximately 31% of them seen only once. Germline V gene data show CDR1 as KGHTA and CDR2 as FQNQQP. Both ends counted, the CDR3 spans 15 residues. Points on this clone: Antigen unknown. The DNA is omitted, as the CDR3 cannot be located on it reliably, and the CDR3 follows TCRdb's listing. Gene names are the mouse ones.

The time point: mouse harvest day 14 after allogeneic transplant. Mouse grafts combined 10^7 T-cell-depleted bone marrow cells with 10^6 splenic CD5+ T cells. This chain links TRBV23 with TRBJ1-2; whether TRBD1, the table's D call, matches the DNA was not checked. This sequence originates from a female BALB/c mouse given C57BL/6 T cells with graft-versus-host disease after an allogeneic hematopoietic cell transplant. Sequencing input: skin. The CDR3 region is CSSSQWGQGNSDYTF.